This T cell receptor beta chain was documented in a study of blood T cell repertoires in COVID-19. At the level of the study: Some COVID-19 samples were acute and others convalescent; all came from the United States, Italy and Spain. PBMCs, B-cell-depleted T cells, or T cells were the source of the cDNA or gDNA that made up the material.

This CDR3 contains 13 residues. The ends were cut back, 2 bases at V and 4 bases at J, with 8 bases in the middle. The germline CDR1 and CDR2 sequences are MNHEY and SMNVEV (reference sequence). Original processing methods: Counts of nucleated cells, estimated from reference gene primer amplification, were obtained. Produced via immunoSEQ multiplex PCR; TCRdb's table is partial and in-frame only. V and J calls and clone size are given by that table; D and trimming were obtained from the DNA. The table records 200,000 to 300,000 clones, 86% of them present only once. This chain joins TRBV27 and TRBJ1-2; the D gene is possibly TRBD1 (5 bases). Sequenced sample: peripheral blood. The receptor was isolated from a man younger than 45 with active or convalescent COVID-19. The CDR3 protein is CASSLGGSYGYTF. CDR3 DNA: TGTGCCAGCAGTTTAGGGGGGTCCTATGGCTACACCTTC.